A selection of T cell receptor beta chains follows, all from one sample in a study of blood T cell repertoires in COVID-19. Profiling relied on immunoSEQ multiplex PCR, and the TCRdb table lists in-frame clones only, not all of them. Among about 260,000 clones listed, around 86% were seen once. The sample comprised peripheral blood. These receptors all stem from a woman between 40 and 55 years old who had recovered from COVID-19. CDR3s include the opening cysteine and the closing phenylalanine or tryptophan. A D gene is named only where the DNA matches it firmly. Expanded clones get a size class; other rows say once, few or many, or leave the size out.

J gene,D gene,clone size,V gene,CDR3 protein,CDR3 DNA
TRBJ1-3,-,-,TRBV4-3,CASSQDGGPGNTIYF,TGCGCCAGCAGCCAAGATGGCGGTCCTGGAAACACCATATATTTT
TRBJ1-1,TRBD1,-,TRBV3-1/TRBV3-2,CASSQSTGSGTEAFF,TGTGCCAGCAGCCAGTCGACAGGGAGTGGCACTGAAGCTTTCTTT
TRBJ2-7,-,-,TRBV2,CASLRDLSYEQYF,TGTGCCAGCTTGCGGGATCTCTCCTACGAGCAGTACTTC
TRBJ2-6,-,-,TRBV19,CASQNSGANVLTF,TGTGCCAGTCAAAACTCTGGGGCCAACGTCCTGACTTTC
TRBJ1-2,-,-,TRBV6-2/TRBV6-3,CASSYRTGKEDYGYTF,TGTGCCAGCAGTTACCGAACCGGTAAGGAGGACTATGGCTACACCTTC
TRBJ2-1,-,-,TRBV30,CAWSMRGSSYNEQFF,TGTGCCTGGAGTATGCGGGGAAGCTCCTACAATGAGCAGTTCTTC
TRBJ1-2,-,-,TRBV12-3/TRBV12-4,CASSLQGYNGYTF,TGTGCCAGCAGTCTACAGGGTTATAATGGCTACACCTTC
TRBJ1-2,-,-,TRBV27,CASSLGGTLYGYTF,TGTGCCAGCAGTTTAGGGGGGACCCTCTATGGCTACACCTTC
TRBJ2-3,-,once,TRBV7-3,CASRLNDFTDTQYF,TGTGCCAGCAGATTGAACGACTTCACAGATACGCAGTATTTT
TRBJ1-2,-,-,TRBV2,CASEENGFGYGYTF,TGTGCCAGCGAAGAGAACGGATTCGGGTATGGCTACACCTTC
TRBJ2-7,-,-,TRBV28,CASSYGVAPGSYEQYF,TGTGCCAGCAGTTATGGGGTGGCCCCGGGGTCCTACGAGCAGTACTTC
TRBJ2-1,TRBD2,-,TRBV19,CASRLAGGNYNEQFF,TGTGCCAGTAGATTAGCGGGGGGAAACTACAATGAGCAGTTCTTC
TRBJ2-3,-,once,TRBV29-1,CSGSRAKRTDTQYF,TGCAGCGGGTCCAGGGCCAAACGCACAGATACGCAGTATTTT
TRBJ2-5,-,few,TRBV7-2,CASSLGTRPSGETQYF,TGTGCCAGCAGCTTAGGGACAAGGCCTTCAGGAGAGACCCAGTACTTC
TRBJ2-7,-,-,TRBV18,CASSPSGTSYEQYF,TGTGCCAGCTCACCCTCCGGGACTTCCTACGAGCAGTACTTC
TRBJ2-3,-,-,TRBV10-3,CAISRQVGMEDTQYF,TGTGCCATCAGCCGACAGGTGGGGATGGAGGATACGCAGTATTTT
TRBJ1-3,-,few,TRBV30,CAWSQRSGNTIYF,TGTGCCTGGAGCCAGCGGTCCGGAAACACCATATATTTT
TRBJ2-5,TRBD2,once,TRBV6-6,CASKLGGAGVGTQYF,TGTGCCAGCAAGTTAGGAGGCGCGGGAGTCGGGACCCAGTACTTC
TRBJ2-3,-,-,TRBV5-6,CASSLVPTASDTQYF,TGTGCCAGCAGCTTGGTCCCGACAGCCTCAGATACGCAGTATTTT
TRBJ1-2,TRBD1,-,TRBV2,CASNLDRAYGYTF,TGTGCCAGCAACCTGGACAGGGCCTATGGCTACACCTTC
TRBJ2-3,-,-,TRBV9,CASSTDYGGNTDTQYF,TGTGCCAGCAGCACGGACTATGGCGGGAACACAGATACGCAGTATTTT
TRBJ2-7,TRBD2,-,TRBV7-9,CASSSRAGGLWQYF,TGTGCCAGCAGCTCCCGGGCGGGGGGGCTGTGGCAGTACTTC
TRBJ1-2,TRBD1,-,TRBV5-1,CASSWGTGTGQYGYTF,TGCGCCAGCAGCTGGGGAACCGGGACAGGGCAATATGGCTACACCTTC
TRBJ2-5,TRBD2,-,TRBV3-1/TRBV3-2,CASSPAGGEETQYF,TGTGCCAGCAGCCCGGCTGGGGGGGAGGAGACCCAGTACTTC
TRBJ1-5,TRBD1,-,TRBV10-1,CASSRERDRYFYQPQHF,TGCGCCAGCAGTCGAGAACGGGACAGGTATTTTTATCAGCCCCAGCATTTT
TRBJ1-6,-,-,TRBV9,CASSPWGGPNSPLHF,TGTGCCAGCAGCCCCTGGGGGGGACCGAATTCACCCCTCCACTTT
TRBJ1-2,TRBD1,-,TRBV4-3,CASSQGRGGIYGYTF,TGCGCCAGCAGCCAAGGGAGAGGGGGCATCTATGGCTACACCTTC
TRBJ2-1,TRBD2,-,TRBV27,CASSSPGTSGQVSYNEQFF,TGTGCCAGCAGTTCACCCGGGACTAGCGGGCAGGTCTCCTACAATGAGCAGTTCTTC
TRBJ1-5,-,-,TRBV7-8,CASSLTGPDLGANQPQHF,TGTGCCAGCAGCCTGACAGGACCCGATTTGGGGGCAAATCAGCCCCAGCATTTT
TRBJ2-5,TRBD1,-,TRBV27,CASLESGTAQETQYF,TGTGCCAGCCTTGAGTCCGGGACAGCCCAAGAGACCCAGTACTTC
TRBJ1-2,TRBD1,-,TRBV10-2,CASSHRDRGNGYTF,TGCGCCAGCAGTCACCGGGACAGGGGGAATGGCTACACCTTC
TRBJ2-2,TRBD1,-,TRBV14,CASSRLTGGLGGELFF,TGTGCCAGCAGCCGCCTGACAGGGGGATTGGGCGGGGAGCTGTTTTTT
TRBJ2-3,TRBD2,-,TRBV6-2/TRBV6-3,CASSFLSGGRDTQYF,TGTGCCAGCAGTTTTCTTAGCGGGGGCCGGGATACGCAGTATTTT
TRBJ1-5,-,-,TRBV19,CASSARGSNQPQHF,TGTGCCAGTAGTGCCAGGGGTAGCAATCAGCCCCAGCATTTT
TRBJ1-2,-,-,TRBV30,CAWSLKQGGGYTF,TGTGCCTGGAGTCTCAAACAGGGCGGCGGCTACACCTTC
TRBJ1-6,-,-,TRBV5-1,CASSLTGKNYNSPLHF,TGCGCCAGCAGCTTGACAGGGAAGAACTATAATTCACCCCTCCACTTT
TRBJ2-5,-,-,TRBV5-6,CASSSLRGGETQYF,TGTGCCAGCAGCTCCCTCCGAGGCGGAGAGACCCAGTACTTC
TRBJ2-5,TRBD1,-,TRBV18,CACGQALAETQYF,TGTGCCTGCGGACAGGCGCTCGCGGAGACCCAGTACTTC
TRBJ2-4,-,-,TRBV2,CASSATRQTRGLLAKNIQYF,TGTGCCAGCAGTGCAACAAGGCAGACGCGAGGGCTTTTAGCCAAAAACATTCAGTACTTC
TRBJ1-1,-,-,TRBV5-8,CASSLGALEAFF,TGTGCCAGCAGCTTGGGAGCCCTTGAAGCTTTCTTT
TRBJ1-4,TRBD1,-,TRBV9,CASSPSGDRARGEKLFF,TGTGCCAGCAGCCCTTCGGGGGACAGGGCGAGAGGTGAAAAACTGTTTTTT
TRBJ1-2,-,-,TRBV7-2,CASSREGTRGGYTF,TGTGCCAGCAGCAGAGAGGGGACTCGGGGCGGCTACACCTTC
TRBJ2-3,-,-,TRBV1,CTSSQGQDRYFRTDTQYF,TGCACCAGCAGCCAAGGTCAGGACAGATACTTCCGCACAGATACGCAGTATTTT
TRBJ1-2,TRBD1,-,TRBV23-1,CASSLAGTGANNYGYTF,TGCGCCAGCAGTCTCGCCGGGACAGGGGCTAACAACTATGGCTACACCTTC
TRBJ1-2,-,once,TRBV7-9,CVLRDLLYGYTF,TGTGTCTTACGGGATCTCCTTTATGGCTACACCTTC
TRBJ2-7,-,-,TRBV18,CASSPPSFYEQYF,TGTGCCAGCTCACCACCTTCCTTCTACGAGCAGTACTTC
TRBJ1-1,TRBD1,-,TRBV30,CALSRTGGWTEAFF,TGTGCCTTGTCCAGGACAGGGGGCTGGACTGAAGCTTTCTTT
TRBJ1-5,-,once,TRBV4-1,CASSQVWNRVNQPQHF,TGCGCCAGCAGCCAAGTCTGGAACAGGGTTAATCAGCCCCAGCATTTT
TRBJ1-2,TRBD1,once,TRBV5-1,CASSIRGSRDGYTF,TGCGCCAGCAGCATCAGGGGGTCCCGGGATGGCTACACCTTC
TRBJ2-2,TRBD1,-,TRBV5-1,CASSLGQGAGELFF,TGCGCCAGCAGCTTGGGACAGGGGGCCGGGGAGCTGTTTTTT
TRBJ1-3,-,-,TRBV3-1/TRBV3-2,CASSPSVGGTIYF,TGTGCCAGCAGCCCCTCAGTGGGGGGCACCATATATTTT
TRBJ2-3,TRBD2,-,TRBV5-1,CASSSRGGQTDTQYF,TGCGCCAGCAGCTCGCGGGGGGGCCAGACAGATACGCAGTATTTT
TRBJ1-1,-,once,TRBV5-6,CASSQTARDTEAFF,TGTGCCAGCAGCCAGACAGCCAGGGACACTGAAGCTTTCTTT